This TCR beta chain stems from a study of T cells in Graves' hyperthyroidism and ophthalmopathy. This clonotype came up many times. As yet, its antigen is unknown. Clinical symptoms, serum thyroxine and TRAb, thyroid ultrasound and orbital computed tomography together formed the diagnostic basis. V lost 11 bases to trimming and J lost 6 bases; unmatched junction nucleotides: 12. This CDR3 comprises 13 residues. Per germline, CDR1 ENHRY and CDR2 SYGVKD. It was RNA transcripts that yielded the amplified TCR beta CDR3 regions. RT-PCR in the first round (using the HTBI primer set) targeted the TCR CDR3. TCRdb re-derived calls from the multiplex PCR reads in MiXCR, one entry per CDR3 protein. This sample has over 450,000 distinct CDR3 sequences, with 14% found just once. Study-wide findings and caveats: The model made its ophthalmopathy prediction, and onset followed a median approximately 6.5 months later. Patients with ophthalmopathy were separated from those with stable hyperthyroidism by a 13 V-J model. The majority of expanded thyroid clonotypes above 0.001 also appeared in blood.

Source material: blood. The rearrangement links TRBV10-3 to TRBJ2-7; 8 nucleotides align to TRBD2. The receptor was isolated from a woman aged 18-29 years with Graves' hyperthyroidism. The CDR3 region has the DNA TGTGCCGCAAATCCGGGACTAGGTCTCGAGCAGTACTTC. Translated, it gives CAANPGLGLEQYF.